This T cell receptor beta chain came from a study of T-cell memory formation after mild COVID-19 (dated by TCRdb to about 2021). General notes on the study: TCR sequence clusters from the two donors were largely donor specific. The cohort comprised two young, previously healthy adult volunteers, one female and one male. In a couple of donors, T-cell clones that expanded and contracted after mild COVID-19 were followed by sequencing TCRalpha and TCRbeta repertoires longitudinally. Study-wide findings and limitations: Contracting CD4+ clones were found mainly in CM and EM memory subsets, while CD8+ clones were enriched in EMRA. The study covered only two mild cases, and larger cohorts including severe cases with pre-infection samples were considered necessary. Some responding clones were found in pre-infection memory, which suggests that pre-existing cross-reactive memory T cells took part in the SARS-CoV-2 response. SARS-CoV-2 specificity of the second-wave clones peaking on day 37 was not confirmed. Clones contracting from day 15 to 85 had balanced CD4/CD8 phenotypes, while a second wave expanding from day 15 to 37 was biased towards CD4+.

Sequencing was carried out with an Illumina NovaSeq 6000. TCRalpha and TCRbeta cDNA libraries were constructed by 5'RACE with constant-segment primers, with sample barcodes and unique molecular identifiers being introduced. Trizol reagent was used to extract RNA from every sample. Library amplification was performed in two PCR steps, and a second sample barcode and Illumina TruSeq adapters were introduced in the second step. Libraries were sequenced on an Illumina NovaSeq with 2 x 150 bp paired-end reads. In the original analysis: The reads were demultiplexed and collapsed into UMI-guided consensus sequences using migec v1.2.7. Using mixcr v2.1.11, the UMI consensuses were aligned to TRA and TRB V and J templates and assembled into clonotypes. A clonotype was counted as expanded or contracted only if both edgeR and NoisET called the change significant, with noise models trained on biological replicates. edgeR calls used a false discovery rate-adjusted p below 0.01 and a log2 fold-change threshold of 1. As an exploratory analysis of dynamics, PCA with hierarchical clustering was applied to max-normalized trajectories of the 1000 most abundant clonotypes. Each responding clone was given a CD4 or CD8 phenotype based on the CD4+ and CD8+ repertoires, which had been sequenced separately. The raw public data were reprocessed by TCRdb itself: fastp quality trimming at Q25, MiXCR clonotype calling, in-frame beta chains only. CDR3 protein sequences are deduplicated, and each keeps its most common genes and DNA. The V and J calls and clone size come from TCRdb's table, not from the authors' own analysis. Present in this sample are 380,000 or so distinct CDR3 sequences, roughly an eighth of which were seen just once. Of the sample, 22% is held by the ten largest clones.

This clonotype was found many times. Its antigen has not been determined. Qualities for individual bases were not recorded, and no much larger clone is one base off. PBMCs were isolated by Ficoll-Paque density gradient centrifugation. The CDR1 and CDR2 encoded by the germline V gene are SGHTA and FQGNSA. V and J lose 1 base and 7 bases, and a span of 6 bases separates them. Measured from the cysteine to the phenylalanine, the CDR3 is 12 residues long. The entry retains the CDR3 DNA only, 36 bases that are in frame from base 1. The sample was PBMCs or a T cell subset sorted from them (not recorded which). This sequence uses TRBV7-2 and TRBJ2-3; confidence is insufficient to name the D gene. The source of this sequence is a man in his late teens or twenties who had mild COVID-19 (a few samples of this study predate the infection). The sample titles of this study are shuffled in the database, so cell type and time point are left out; the donor was told from shared clones. The DNA sequence follows: TGTGCCAGCAGCTTAGTGAAATATACGCAGTATTTT. It translates to CASSLVKYTQYF.